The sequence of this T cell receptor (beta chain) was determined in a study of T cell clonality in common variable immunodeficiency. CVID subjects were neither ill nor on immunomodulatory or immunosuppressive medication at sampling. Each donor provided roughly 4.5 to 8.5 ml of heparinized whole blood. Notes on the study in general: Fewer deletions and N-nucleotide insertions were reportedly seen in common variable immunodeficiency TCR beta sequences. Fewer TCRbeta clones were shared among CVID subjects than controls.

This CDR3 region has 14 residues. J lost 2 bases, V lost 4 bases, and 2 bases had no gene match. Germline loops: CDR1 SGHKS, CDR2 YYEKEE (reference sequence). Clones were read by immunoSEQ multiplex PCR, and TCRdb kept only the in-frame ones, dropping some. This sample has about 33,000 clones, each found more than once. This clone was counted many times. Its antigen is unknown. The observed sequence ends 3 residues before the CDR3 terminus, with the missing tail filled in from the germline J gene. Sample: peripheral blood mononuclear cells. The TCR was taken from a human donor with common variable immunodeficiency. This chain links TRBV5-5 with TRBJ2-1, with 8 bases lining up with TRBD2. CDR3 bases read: TGTGCCAGCAGCCGGGGGGGTACCTACAATGAG. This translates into CASSRGGTYNE. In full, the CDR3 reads CASSRGGTYNEQFF.